The 8 T cell receptor beta chains presented below share a single source sample, sequenced in a study of T cell responses to AZD1222 COVID-19 vaccine. TCRdb keeps only in-frame clones here, not all; method: immunoSEQ multiplex PCR. Of 65,000 to 95,000 clones in the sample, roughly 84% were seen once. The input for sequencing was peripheral blood, taken on day 0 of AZD1222 vaccination. The receptor source for this set is an adult in good health.

The chain combines TRBV7-2 with TRBJ1-2; the D gene is possibly TRBD1 (6 bases). The germline CDR1 and CDR2 sequences are SGHTA and FQGNSA. This CDR3 contains 15 residues. Trimming left V 1 base short and J 3 bases short, with 12 bases between. CDR3 protein: CASSLVNRADYGYTF. DNA of the CDR3: TGTGCCAGCAGCTTAGTTAACAGGGCGGACTATGGCTACACCTTC.

CDR3 DNA sequence: TGTGCCAGCACCGAAGACAGCGCGAGGGACACTGAAGCTTTCTTT. Protein: CASTEDSARDTEAFF. V and J are TRBV28 and TRBJ1-1; D is possibly TRBD1 (5 bases). Trimming pared 7 bases from V and 3 bases from J, leaving 18 bases between. This CDR3 is 15 amino acids long. The germline CDR1 and CDR2 sequences are MDHEN and SYDVKM.

The chain carries TRBV19 and TRBJ1-1; D possibly corresponds to TRBD1 (6 bases). The CDR3 spans 12 residues. V was pared by 6 bases and J by 5 bases, with 10 bases between. The germline CDR1 and CDR2 sequences are LNHDA and SQIVND (reference sequence). CDR3 bases: TGTGCCAGTAGATCCAGGGGAACTGAAGCTTTCTTT. Encoded protein: CASRSRGTEAFF.

J is TRBJ2-6 and V is TRBV6-6; 10 bases map to TRBD1. The V and J ends lost 6 bases and 0 bases, in that order; junction bases with no gene match: 17. The CDR3 covers 21 residues. Germline V gene lookup returns CDR1 MNHNY and CDR2 SVGAGI (reference sequence). The CDR3 is CASSRGYGGQGGFSGANVLTF. The CDR3 DNA follows: TGTGCCAGCAGCCGCGGCTACGGCGGACAGGGGGGTTTCTCTGGGGCCAACGTCCTGACTTTC.

V is TRBV3-1 (or the pseudogene TRBV3-2) and J is TRBJ2-6; D is undetermined. The V gene lost 0 bases and the J gene lost 0 bases, with 9 bases spanning the gap. Germline V CDR1 and CDR2: LGHDT, YNNKEL (reference sequence). The CDR3 extends over 17 amino acids. CDR3 DNA sequence: TGTGCCAGCAGCCAAGACCTGATCCGCTCTGGGGCCAACGTCCTGACTTTC. As protein: CASSQDLIRSGANVLTF.

The rearrangement links TRBV4-1 to TRBJ2-7; D unresolved. Germline V lookup: CDR1 MGHRA, CDR2 YSYEKL. V dropped 3 bases and J dropped 0 bases, with 12 bases sitting between them. CDR3 length: 15 amino acids. The CDR3 region is CASSQALFSSYEQYF. The DNA of the CDR3 is TGCGCCAGCAGCCAGGCACTATTTTCCTCCTACGAGCAGTACTTC.

The gene calls are TRBV4-3 and TRBJ2-3; TRBD2 matches at 11 bases. J gave up 5 bases and V 0 bases, and 7 bases lay outside the gene matches. From germline, CDR1 is LGHNA and CDR2 YSLEER. This CDR3 is built from 17 residues. Here the CDR3 reads CASSQDVSGGAQDTQYF. In DNA form, the CDR3 reads TGCGCCAGCAGCCAAGATGTTAGCGGGGGGGCCCAAGATACGCAGTATTTT.

J is TRBJ2-7 and V is TRBV11-2, with TRBD2 as a possible D gene (5 bases). Between the trimmed V and J ends, which lost 4 bases and 9 bases, there was a span of 19 bases. Germline V gene lookup returns CDR1 SGHAT and CDR2 FQNNGV. The CDR3 has 14 amino acids. In nucleotides, the CDR3 is TGTGCCAGCAGCTCGCGGGCAGAAGCAGGAGTGCAGTACTTC. Translation: CASSSRAEAGVQYF.